The sequence of this T cell receptor beta chain was determined in a study of T cell responses to AZD1222 COVID-19 vaccine. Study-level results: The donor cohort was predominantly white British with a female majority, and clonal diversity may have been underestimated.

The CDR3 loop spans 12 amino acids. Trimming pared 2 bases from V and 4 bases from J, leaving 3 bases between. Germline CDR1 is WNHNN and CDR2 is SYGVQD (reference sequence). On this clone: Antigen specificity is unknown.

Using immunoSEQ multiplex PCR, the repertoire was profiled, and TCRdb retains in-frame clones only, with some absent. Among about 88,000 clones listed, 85% to 90% were seen once. The receptor comes from an adult in good health. The source was peripheral blood, collected on day 0 of AZD1222 vaccination. V gene TRBV10-1 combines with J gene TRBJ2-1; D remains ambiguous. CDR3 in DNA: TGCGCCAGCAGTGAGACTTACAATGAGCAGTTCTTC. Residues: CASSETYNEQFF.